The TCR beta chain described here comes from a study of neurological immune-mediated disorders (dated by TCRdb to about 2019). Background on the whole study: The study compared peripheral blood TCR-beta repertoires of HTLV-I-associated myelopathy (HAM/TSP) patients, multiple sclerosis patients and healthy controls using UMI-based sequencing. Longitudinal samples, technical triplicates and paired sorted CD4+ and CD8+ T-cell subsets, alongside PBMC samples, were included among the roughly 110 TCR-beta libraries. The cohort comprised roughly 69 subjects: around 15 HAM/TSP patients, approximately 34 multiple sclerosis patients and about 20 healthy controls.

A distance of 12 bases separates the germline ends of V and J, which lose 0 bases and 2 bases respectively. The cysteine opens and the phenylalanine closes a CDR3 of 15 amino acids. Only the CDR3 DNA stays, 45 bases, in frame from base 1. The germline V gene specifies SGHRS as CDR1 and YFSETQ as CDR2. To synthesize cDNA, template-switch 5'RACE was performed with a primer carrying a 10-nucleotide random unique molecular identifier so that each TCR transcript was tagged. Each sequencing run produced over 160 million TCR-beta sequences covering 15-18 subjects. Total RNA was extracted with the RNeasy kit. The KAPA Real-time Library Amplification kit was used to amplify TCR-beta VDJ regions with primers for the TCR constant region and the 5'RACE anchor. A first PCR added sample indexes and Illumina adaptors, and a second PCR then raised library yield. After Ampure bead purification, the roughly 650 bp TCR product was size-selected on a 2% E-gel SizeSelection system. Before pooling, libraries had their quality checked on a Bioanalyzer, their concentration measured with Qubit, and their quantity determined with the Kapa Library Quantification kit. Paired-end 2 x 150 bp sequencing of the libraries was performed on an Illumina HiSeq 2500. To increase sequence diversity, about 23-30% phiX was spiked into each library pool. The authors' pipeline ran thus. The UMI-based MiGEC pipeline processed quality-filtered reads and removed over 80% of raw TCR sequences during error correction. IMGT germline references were used for aligning VDJ genes, and each clonotype was defined as a unique CDR3 amino acid sequence together with its V-J genes. VDJtools evaluated clonal expansion, Shannon diversity and CDR3 relatedness (CalcPairwiseDistances, ClusterSamples); CLCbio workbench built phylogenetic trees. A clone was classed as expanded if it had 8 or more unique UMIs, a cutoff based on coefficient-of-variation modelling across technical triplicates. Clones were called with MiXCR by TCRdb after fastp trimmed the public reads at Q25, and only in-frame beta chains were retained. Every entry covers one CDR3 protein and lists the most common genes and DNA from its rows. TCRdb's processing, not the study's, gives the V and J calls here. The sample contains tens of thousands of distinct CDR3 sequences, roughly 7% of them found a single time. The top ten clones comprise less than 5% of the sample.

Broad study findings and their caveats: TCR clonal expansion was greatest in HAM/TSP patients and smallest in MS patients, who ranked below even healthy controls. Across subjects, expanded clones never shared an identical CDR3 amino acid sequence, which suggests that the TCR-beta repertoires in every group were private.

This clonotype was counted at least ten times. The antigen this receptor binds is unknown. Base-call qualities are not available, and no considerably larger clone is one nucleotide away. Blood bank volunteers in Maryland, USA served as the healthy controls. For unsorted PBMC libraries, 2 million PBMCs were used after storage in RNAlater at -80 degrees C until RNA extraction. PBMCs were separated from peripheral blood using Ficoll-Hypaque density gradient centrifugation and then cryopreserved in liquid nitrogen. The V and J segments used are TRBV5-1 and TRBJ2-7; too little of a D gene remains to name it. The source is a middle-aged woman in good health. The sample comprised PBMCs. The CDR3 corresponds to CASSLDRARPYEQYF. The DNA sequence is given as TGCGCCAGCAGCTTGGATAGGGCCAGACCCTACGAGCAGTACTTC.